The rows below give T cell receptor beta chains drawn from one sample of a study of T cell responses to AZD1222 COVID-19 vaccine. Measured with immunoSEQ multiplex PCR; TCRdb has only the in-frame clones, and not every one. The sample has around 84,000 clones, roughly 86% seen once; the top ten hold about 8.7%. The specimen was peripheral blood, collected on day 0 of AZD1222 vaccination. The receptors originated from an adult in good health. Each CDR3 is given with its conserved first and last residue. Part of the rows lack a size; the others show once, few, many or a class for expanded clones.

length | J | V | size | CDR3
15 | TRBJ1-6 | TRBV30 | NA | CAWSRQGAHNSPLHF
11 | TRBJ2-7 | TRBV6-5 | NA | CASRQFDEQYF
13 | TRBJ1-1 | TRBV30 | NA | CAWSGQPNTEAFF
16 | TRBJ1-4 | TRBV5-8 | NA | CASSRPRIGSNEKLFF
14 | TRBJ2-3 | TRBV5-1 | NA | CASSFPGSTDTQYF
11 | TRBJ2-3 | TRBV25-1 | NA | CASSRTDTQYF
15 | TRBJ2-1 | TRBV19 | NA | CASSTGPNGDNEQFF
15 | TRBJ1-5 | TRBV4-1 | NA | CASSQVFQGNQPQHF
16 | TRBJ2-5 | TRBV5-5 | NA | CASSHSPGTGGETQYF
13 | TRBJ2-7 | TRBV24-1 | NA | CATSVRGSYEQYF
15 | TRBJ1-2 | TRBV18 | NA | CASSPQGTGKYGYTF
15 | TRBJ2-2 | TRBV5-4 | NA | CASSLRGGQTGELFF
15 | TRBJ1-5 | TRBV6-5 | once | CASTDYRGLGQPQHF
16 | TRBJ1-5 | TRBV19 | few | CASSMGRAGSNQPQHF
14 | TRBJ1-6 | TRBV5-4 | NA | CASSFRTTNSPLHF
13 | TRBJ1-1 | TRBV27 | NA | CASSSWAGTEAFF
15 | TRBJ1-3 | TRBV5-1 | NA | CASSLTGATGNTIYF
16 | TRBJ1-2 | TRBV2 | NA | CASSEAEGFNSYGYTF
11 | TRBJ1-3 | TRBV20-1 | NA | CSAGGGNTIYF
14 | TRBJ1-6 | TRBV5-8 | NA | CASSWSGQGPPLHF
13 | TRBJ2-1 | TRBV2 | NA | CASSRSSYNEQFF
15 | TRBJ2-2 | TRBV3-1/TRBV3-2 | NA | CASRLGLYDTGELFF
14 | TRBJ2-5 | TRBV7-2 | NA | CASSSSWAGETQYF
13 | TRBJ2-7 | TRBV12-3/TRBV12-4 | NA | CASSLGQSYEQYF
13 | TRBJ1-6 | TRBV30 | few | CAWSVPGNSPLHF
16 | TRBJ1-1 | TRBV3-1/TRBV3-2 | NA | CASSQIPGDMNTEAFF
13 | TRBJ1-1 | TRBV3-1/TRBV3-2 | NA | CASSQVAGQEAFF
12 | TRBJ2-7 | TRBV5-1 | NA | CASSLRADEQYF
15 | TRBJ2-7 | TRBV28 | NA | CASSPPTGRYNEQYF
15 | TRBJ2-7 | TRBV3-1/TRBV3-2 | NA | CASSSVPGGGGEQYF
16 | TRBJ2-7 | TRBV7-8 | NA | CASSLVVSGDIYEQYF
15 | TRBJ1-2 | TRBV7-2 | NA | CASSFPGSLLYGYTF
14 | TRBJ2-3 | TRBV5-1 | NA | CASSPGQGADTQYF
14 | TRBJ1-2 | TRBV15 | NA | CATSRDLADYGYTF
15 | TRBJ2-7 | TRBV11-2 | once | CASSLRWTELYEQYF
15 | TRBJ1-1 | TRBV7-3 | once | CASSLFGTLNTEAFF
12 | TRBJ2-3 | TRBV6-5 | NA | CASRASTDTQYF
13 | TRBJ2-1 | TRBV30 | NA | CAWSGTGDNEQFF
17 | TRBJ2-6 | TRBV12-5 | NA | CASGLGDGRSGANVLTF
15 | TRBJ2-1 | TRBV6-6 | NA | CASSSPVLNGYEQFF
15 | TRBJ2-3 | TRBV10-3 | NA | CAISPSGSLTDTQYF
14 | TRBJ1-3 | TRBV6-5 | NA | CATDLQGGGNTIYF
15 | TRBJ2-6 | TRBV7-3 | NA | CASSLLGSGANVLTF
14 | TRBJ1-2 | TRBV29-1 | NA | CSVDGATNNYGYTF
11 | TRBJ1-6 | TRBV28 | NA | CASSLTSPLHF
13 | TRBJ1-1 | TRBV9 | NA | CASSASDGTEAFF
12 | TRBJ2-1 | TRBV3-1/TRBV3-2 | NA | CASSLLKNEQFF
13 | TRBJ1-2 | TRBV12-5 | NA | CASAPSGGYGYTF
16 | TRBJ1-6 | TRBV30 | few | CAWANSGNSYNSPLHF
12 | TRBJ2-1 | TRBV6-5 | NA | CASSYGAGEQFF
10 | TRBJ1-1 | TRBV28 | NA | CASSYEKAFF
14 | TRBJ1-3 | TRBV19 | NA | CASRGSGSGNTIYF
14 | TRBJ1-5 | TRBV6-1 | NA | CASSEEGYGQPQHF
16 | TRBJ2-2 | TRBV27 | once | CASSLSPLWDTGELFF
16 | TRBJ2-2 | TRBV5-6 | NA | CASSSGLAGGTGELFF
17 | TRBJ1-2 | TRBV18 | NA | CASSRPGTGVQRYGYTF
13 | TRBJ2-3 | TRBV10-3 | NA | CAIRNPRTDTQYF